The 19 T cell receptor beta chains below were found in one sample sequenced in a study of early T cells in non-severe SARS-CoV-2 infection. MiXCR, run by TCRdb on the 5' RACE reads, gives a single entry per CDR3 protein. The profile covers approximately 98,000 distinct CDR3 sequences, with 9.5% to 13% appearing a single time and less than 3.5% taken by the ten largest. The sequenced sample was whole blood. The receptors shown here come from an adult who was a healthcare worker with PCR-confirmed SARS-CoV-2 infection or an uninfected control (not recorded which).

This chain's CDR3 is CASSQPGSYGYTF. CDR3 nucleotide sequence: TGTGCCAGCAGCCAACCGGGCAGCTATGGCTACACCTTC. The gene calls are TRBV5-4 and TRBJ1-2; D remains ambiguous. This CDR3 region has 13 residues. Germline CDR1 SGHNT, CDR2 YYREEE (reference sequence). V was cut by 4 bases and J by 4 bases, with 11 bases left in between.

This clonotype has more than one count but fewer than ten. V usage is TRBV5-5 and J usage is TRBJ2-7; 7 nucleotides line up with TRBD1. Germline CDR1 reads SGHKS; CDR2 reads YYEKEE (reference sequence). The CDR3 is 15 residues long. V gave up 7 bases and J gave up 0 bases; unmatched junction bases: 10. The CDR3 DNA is TGTGCCAGCGCGCCCGGGACAGCGATCTCCTACGAGCAGTACTTC. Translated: CASAPGTAISYEQYF.

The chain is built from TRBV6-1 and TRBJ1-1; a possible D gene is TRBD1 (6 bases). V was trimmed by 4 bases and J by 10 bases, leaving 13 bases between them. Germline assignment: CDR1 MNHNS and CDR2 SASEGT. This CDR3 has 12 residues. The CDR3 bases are TGTGCCAGCAGTGGGGCAGGGGTTACAGCTTTCTTT. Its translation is CASSGAGVTAFF.

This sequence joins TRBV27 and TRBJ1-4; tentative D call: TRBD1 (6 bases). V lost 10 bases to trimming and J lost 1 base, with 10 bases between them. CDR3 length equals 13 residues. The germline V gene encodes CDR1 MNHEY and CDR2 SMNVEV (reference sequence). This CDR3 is CATADRTNEKLFF. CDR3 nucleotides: TGTGCCACCGCGGACAGAACTAATGAAAAACTGTTTTTT.

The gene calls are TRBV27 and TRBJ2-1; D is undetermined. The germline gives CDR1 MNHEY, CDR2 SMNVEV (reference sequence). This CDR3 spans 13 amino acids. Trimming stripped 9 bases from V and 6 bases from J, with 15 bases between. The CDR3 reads CASLGPVSNEQFF. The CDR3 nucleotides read TGTGCCAGTCTCGGTCCCGTATCCAATGAGCAGTTCTTC.

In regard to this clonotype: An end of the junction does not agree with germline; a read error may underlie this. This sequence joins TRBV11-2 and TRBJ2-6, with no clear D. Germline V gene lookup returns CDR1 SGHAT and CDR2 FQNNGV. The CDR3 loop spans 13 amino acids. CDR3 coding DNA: TGTGCCAGCAGCTTAAGTGGGACCAACGTCCTGACTTTC. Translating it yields CASSLSGTNVLTF.

The CDR3 loop is CASSLLGQAYEQYF. Here the CDR3 DNA reads TGTGCCAGCAGTTTATTGGGACAGGCCTACGAGCAGTACTTC. V gene TRBV12-3 or TRBV12-4 combines with J gene TRBJ2-7, with 8 bases lining up with TRBD1. The V and J ends lost 2 bases and 2 bases, in that order; junction bases with no gene match: 2. The CDR3 contains 14 residues.

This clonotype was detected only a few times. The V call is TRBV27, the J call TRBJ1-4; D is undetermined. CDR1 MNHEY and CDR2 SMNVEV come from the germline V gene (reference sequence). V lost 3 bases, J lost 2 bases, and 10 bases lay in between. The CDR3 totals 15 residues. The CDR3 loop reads CASSFLRETNEKLFF. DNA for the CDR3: TGTGCCAGCAGTTTTTTACGTGAGACTAATGAAAAACTGTTTTTT.

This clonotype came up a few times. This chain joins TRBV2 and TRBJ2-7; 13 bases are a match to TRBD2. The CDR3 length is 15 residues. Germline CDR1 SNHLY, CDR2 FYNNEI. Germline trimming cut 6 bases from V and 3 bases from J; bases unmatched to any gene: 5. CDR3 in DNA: TGTGCCAGCAGGGGCGGGACTAGCGGGAACTACGAGCAGTACTTC. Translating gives CASRGGTSGNYEQYF. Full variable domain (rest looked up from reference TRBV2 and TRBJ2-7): EPEVTQTPSHQVTQMGQEVILRCVPISNHLYFYWYRQILGQKVEFLVSFYNNEISEKSEIFDDQFSVERPDGSNFTLKIRSTKLEDSAMYFCASRGGTSGNYEQYFGPGTRLTVT.

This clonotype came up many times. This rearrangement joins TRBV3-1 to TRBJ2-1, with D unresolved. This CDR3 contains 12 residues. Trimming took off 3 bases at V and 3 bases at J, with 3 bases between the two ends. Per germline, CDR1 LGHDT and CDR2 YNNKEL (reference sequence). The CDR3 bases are TGTGCCAGCAGCCACTACTACAATGAGCAGTTCTTC. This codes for CASSHYYNEQFF.

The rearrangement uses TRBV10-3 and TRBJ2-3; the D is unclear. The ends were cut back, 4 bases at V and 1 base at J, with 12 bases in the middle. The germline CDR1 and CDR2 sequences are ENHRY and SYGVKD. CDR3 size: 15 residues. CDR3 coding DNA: TGTGCCATCAGTGCTCAGATGGTGGGCACAGATACGCAGTATTTT. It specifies CAISAQMVGTDTQYF.

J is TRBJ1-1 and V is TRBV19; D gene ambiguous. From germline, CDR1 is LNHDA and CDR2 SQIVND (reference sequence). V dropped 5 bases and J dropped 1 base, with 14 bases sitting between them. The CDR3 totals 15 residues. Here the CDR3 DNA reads TGTGCCAGTAGTCGACCCGCAGACACGAACACTGAAGCTTTCTTT. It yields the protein CASSRPADTNTEAFF.

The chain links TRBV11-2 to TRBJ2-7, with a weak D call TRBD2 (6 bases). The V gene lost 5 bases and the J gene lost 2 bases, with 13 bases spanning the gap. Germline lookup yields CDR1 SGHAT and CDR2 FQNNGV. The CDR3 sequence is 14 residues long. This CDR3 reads CASSPGAGPYEQYF. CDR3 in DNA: TGTGCCAGCAGCCCCGGGGCGGGACCCTACGAGCAGTACTTC.

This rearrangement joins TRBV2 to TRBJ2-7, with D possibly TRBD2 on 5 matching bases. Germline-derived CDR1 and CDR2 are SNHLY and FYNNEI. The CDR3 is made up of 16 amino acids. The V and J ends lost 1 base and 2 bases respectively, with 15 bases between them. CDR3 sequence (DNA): TGTGCCAGCAGTGAAGTGTCTAGCAGACTCGCCTACGAGCAGTACTTC. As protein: CASSEVSSRLAYEQYF. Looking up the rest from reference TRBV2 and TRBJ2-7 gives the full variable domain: EPEVTQTPSHQVTQMGQEVILRCVPISNHLYFYWYRQILGQKVEFLVSFYNNEISEKSEIFDDQFSVERPDGSNFTLKIRSTKLEDSAMYFCASSEVSSRLAYEQYFGPGTRLTVT.

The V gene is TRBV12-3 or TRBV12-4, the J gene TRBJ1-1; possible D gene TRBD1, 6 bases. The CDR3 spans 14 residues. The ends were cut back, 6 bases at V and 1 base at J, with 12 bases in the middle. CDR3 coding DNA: TGTGCCAGCAGCAGACAGGATAAGAACACTGAAGCTTTCTTT. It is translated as CASSRQDKNTEAFF.

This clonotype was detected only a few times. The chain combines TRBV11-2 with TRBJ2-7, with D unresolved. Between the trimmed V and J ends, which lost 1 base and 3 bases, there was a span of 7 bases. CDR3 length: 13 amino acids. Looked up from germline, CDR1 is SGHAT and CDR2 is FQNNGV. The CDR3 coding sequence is TGTGCCAGCAGCTTAGGGGCCGTCTACGAGCAGTACTTC. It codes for CASSLGAVYEQYF.

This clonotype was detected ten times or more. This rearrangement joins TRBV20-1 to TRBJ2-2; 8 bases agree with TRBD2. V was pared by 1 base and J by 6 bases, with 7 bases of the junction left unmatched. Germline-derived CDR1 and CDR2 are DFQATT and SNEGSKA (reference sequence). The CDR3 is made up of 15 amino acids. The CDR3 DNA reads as TGCAGTGCTAGAGCATCAGCGGGAGTCGCCGGGGAGCTGTTTTTT. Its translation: CSARASAGVAGELFF.

CDR3 region: CASSLAPTGGAAGANVLTF. CDR3 DNA sequence: TGTGCCAGCAGCTTAGCACCGACAGGGGGCGCTGCCGGGGCCAACGTCCTGACTTTC. This chain joins TRBV11-2 and TRBJ2-6; 10 nucleotides align to TRBD1. Germline trimming cut 1 base from V and 4 bases from J; bases unmatched to any gene: 10. Per the germline V gene, CDR1 is SGHAT and CDR2 is FQNNGV. The CDR3 consists of 19 residues.

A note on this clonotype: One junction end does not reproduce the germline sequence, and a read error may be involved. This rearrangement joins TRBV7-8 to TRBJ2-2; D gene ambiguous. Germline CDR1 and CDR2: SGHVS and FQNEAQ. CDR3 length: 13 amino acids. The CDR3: CASHSSNAGELFF. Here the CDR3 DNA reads TGTGCCAGCCACTCTTCGAACGCCGGGGAGCTGTTTTTT.